The 28 T cell receptor beta chains reported below all come from one sample, sequenced in a study of T cell responses to AZD1222 COVID-19 vaccine. Profiled with immunoSEQ multiplex PCR; TCRdb holds only in-frame clones, not every one. The table records about 100,000 clones, about 83% of them present only once. This specimen consisted of peripheral blood, obtained on day 0 of AZD1222 vaccination. The receptors here all came from an adult in good health.

Of note for this clone: The junction departs from the called germline gene at one end, perhaps through a read error. V is TRBV5-6 and J is TRBJ1-2; 9 bases map to TRBD1. This CDR3 is 13 amino acids long. CDR1 SGHDT and CDR2 YYEEEE come from the germline V gene. CDR3 DNA sequence: TGTGCCAGCAGTTTGGACAGGGGATATGGCTACACCTTC. It encodes CASSLDRGYGYTF.

The genes are TRBV29-1 and TRBJ1-5; D is unresolved. The CDR3 extends over 13 amino acids. Germline CDR1 reads SQVTM; CDR2 reads ANQGSEA. The V gene lost 6 bases and the J gene lost 4 bases, with 13 bases spanning the gap. The CDR3 DNA follows: TGCAGCGTCCGTTTTAACCTAAATCAGCCCCAGCATTTT. It codes for CSVRFNLNQPQHF.

This chain connects TRBV9 to TRBJ2-1; maybe TRBD1 (5 bases). The CDR3 sequence is 14 residues long. Germline CDR1 reads SGDLS; CDR2 reads YYNGEE. Trimming took off 0 bases at V and 3 bases at J, with 7 bases between the two ends. CDR3 nucleotide sequence: TGTGCCAGCAGCGTAGAGGGGTTCTACAATGAGCAGTTCTTC. As protein: CASSVEGFYNEQFF.

The V call is TRBV11-3, the J call TRBJ2-5; the D is unclear. V was shortened by 2 bases and J by 5 bases, with 9 bases between the two germline ends. The CDR3 is made up of 13 amino acids. Germline V CDR1 and CDR2: SGHNT, YENEEA. DNA of the CDR3: TGTGCCAGCAGCTTACGTATCGCTGAGACCCAGTACTTC. Its protein is CASSLRIAETQYF. The full variable domain, in which reference TRBV11-3 and TRBJ2-5 provide the parts outside the CDR3, is EAGVVQSPRYKIIEKKQPVAFWCNPISGHNTLYWYLQNLGQGPELLIRYENEEAVDDSQLPKDRFSAERLKGVDSTLKIQPAELGDSAVYLCASSLRIAETQYFGPGTRLLVL.

The J gene is TRBJ1-2, the V gene TRBV19, with a possible D match to TRBD1 (6 bases). Germline CDR1 reads LNHDA; CDR2 reads SQIVND (reference sequence). With 10 bases removed from V and 3 bases from J, the gap between germline ends came to 18 bases. This CDR3 is 14 amino acids long. The CDR3, as DNA: TGTGCCACCAGGGCCCTGGACAGCTACTATGGCTACACCTTC. Residues: CATRALDSYYGYTF.

The V call is TRBV7-8, the J call TRBJ1-2, with 8 bases aligning to TRBD1. The CDR3 runs to 14 residues. V dropped 2 bases and J dropped 7; count of bases not matched to a gene: 6. Germline V gene data show CDR1 as SGHVS and CDR2 as FQNEAQ. Written as DNA, the CDR3 is TGTGCCAGCAGCTTACTGGGACAGGCCGGTGGCTACACCTTC. It is translated as CASSLLGQAGGYTF.

This clone has a handful of counts. V is TRBV3-1 (or the pseudogene TRBV3-2) and J is TRBJ1-2; D not resolved. The CDR3 has 16 amino acids. The V gene lost 4 bases and the J gene lost 0 bases, with 15 bases spanning the gap. Germline-derived CDR1 and CDR2 are LGHDT and YNNKEL (reference sequence). The CDR3 DNA reads as TGTGCCAGCAGCCTGGCCAGAGGGATCTCTAACTATGGCTACACCTTC. Translated: CASSLARGISNYGYTF.

The genes are TRBV2 and TRBJ1-5; D gene ambiguous. The CDR3 runs to 14 residues. CDR1 and CDR2 (germline): SNHLY, FYNNEI. V lost 1 base to trimming and J lost 5 bases, with 9 bases between them. CDR3 nucleotides: TGTGCCAGCAGTGAAGTCCAGCCTGATCAGCCCCAGCATTTT. Its translation: CASSEVQPDQPQHF.

J is TRBJ1-1 and V is TRBV7-9, with 9 bases fitting TRBD1. Germline-derived CDR1 and CDR2 are SEHNR and FQNEAQ (reference sequence). Germline trimming cut 4 bases from V and 1 base from J; bases unmatched to any gene: 4. The CDR3 is made up of 15 amino acids. CDR3 region: CASSWTGVSNTEAFF. CDR3 nucleotide sequence: TGTGCCAGCAGCTGGACAGGGGTTTCGAACACTGAAGCTTTCTTT.

The CDR3 here is CASSVGSDSSYEQYF. The CDR3 DNA reads as TGTGCCAGCAGCGTAGGGTCGGACAGCTCCTACGAGCAGTACTTC. This rearrangement joins TRBV9 to TRBJ2-7, with D maybe TRBD1 (6 bases). The CDR3 totals 15 residues. Trimming took 0 bases from V and 0 from J, leaving 10 bases between them. The germline V gene has CDR1 SGDLS and CDR2 YYNGEE.

CDR3 region: CASSAAAGGNYGYTF. The CDR3 DNA reads TGTGCCAGCAGTGCGGCGGCAGGGGGTAACTATGGCTACACCTTC. This chain joins TRBV6-4 and TRBJ1-2; 7 positions agree with TRBD1. The CDR3 spans 15 residues. V lost 4 bases and J lost 1; bases outside the gene matches: 6. CDR1 MRHNA and CDR2 SNTAGT come from the germline V gene.

The chain joins TRBV7-2 to TRBJ2-5; D uncertain. This CDR3 spans 12 amino acids. Trimming took 2 bases from V and 4 from J, leaving 5 bases between them. Per germline, CDR1 SGHTA and CDR2 FQGNSA. The CDR3, as DNA: TGTGCCAGCAGCTTATTCCCAGAGACCCAGTACTTC. This sequence encodes CASSLFPETQYF.

V and J are TRBV6-2 or TRBV6-3 and TRBJ1-1; D remains ambiguous. V dropped 2 bases and J dropped 4 bases, with 8 bases sitting between them. Germline CDR1 reads MNHEY; CDR2 reads SVGEGT. This CDR3 is 13 amino acids long. CDR3 sequence: CASSYVGFTEAFF. The CDR3 nucleotides read TGTGCCAGCAGTTACGTGGGTTTCACTGAAGCTTTCTTT.

The genes are TRBV28 and TRBJ1-3; D perhaps matches TRBD1 (6 bases). The V and J ends lost 2 bases and 5 bases respectively, with 10 bases between them. The CDR3 is 14 residues long. Germline assignment: CDR1 MDHEN and CDR2 SYDVKM. The chain's CDR3 is CASSLTGQRNTIYF. The CDR3 coding sequence is TGTGCCAGCAGTTTAACAGGACAGAGAAACACCATATATTTT.

This sequence joins TRBV7-9 and TRBJ2-1; 9 bases agree with TRBD1. Trimming removed 5 bases from V and 6 bases from J; junction bases left unmatched: 5. Looked up from germline, CDR1 is SEHNR and CDR2 is FQNEAQ (reference sequence). The CDR3 loop spans 14 amino acids. This chain's CDR3 is CASSGLTGGNEQFF. The CDR3 DNA reads as TGTGCCAGCAGCGGCCTGACAGGGGGCAATGAGCAGTTCTTC.

The chain has TRBV4-3 and TRBJ1-6; D ambiguous. CDR1 and CDR2 from the germline V gene are LGHNA and YSLEER. The ends were cut back, 2 bases at V and 7 bases at J, with 9 bases in the middle. CDR3 length equals 14 residues. CDR3 in amino acids: CASSQKKGNSPLHF. DNA for the CDR3: TGCGCCAGCAGCCAAAAGAAAGGGAATTCACCCCTCCACTTT.

The J gene is TRBJ1-2, the V gene TRBV7-9, with 10 positions matching TRBD1. Trimming took 1 base from V and 12 from J; bases not matched to a gene: 5. This CDR3 region has 13 residues. CDR1 is SEHNR and CDR2 is FQNEAQ in the germline V gene (reference sequence). The CDR3 nucleotides read TGTGCCAGCAGCTTAGATGGGACAGGGGCAAACACCTTC. Translated: CASSLDGTGANTF.

The rearrangement uses TRBV7-9 and TRBJ2-7, with unresolved D. Trimming cost V 4 bases and J 0 bases, with 7 bases left between them. CDR3 size: 13 residues. The germline V gene has CDR1 SEHNR and CDR2 FQNEAQ (reference sequence). The CDR3 is CASSYYSSYEQYF. CDR3 bases: TGTGCCAGCAGCTACTACAGCTCCTACGAGCAGTACTTC.

As concerns this clone: The same CDR3 can be traced to other DNA sequences in this sample. The chain recombines TRBV5-1 with TRBJ1-1; D is undetermined. The CDR3 sequence is 13 residues long. Deletions cut 1 base from V and 1 base from J, with 5 bases between. CDR1 and CDR2 (germline): SGHRS, YFSETQ. The CDR3 coding sequence is TGCGCCAGCAGCTTGCAAGGGAACACTGAAGCTTTCTTT. This sequence encodes CASSLQGNTEAFF.

CDR3 residues: CASSSGGAGNQPQHF. The CDR3 bases are TGTGCCAGCAGTTCAGGGGGCGCGGGGAATCAGCCCCAGCATTTT. J is TRBJ1-5 and V is TRBV5-6; 8 nucleotides match TRBD1. In germline, CDR1 is SGHDT, CDR2 YYEEEE. CDR3 length: 15 amino acids. J gave up 4 bases and V 5 bases, and 8 bases lay outside the gene matches.

The chain employs TRBV4-1 and TRBJ1-5; TRBD1 is a possible D gene (6 bases). Trimming pared 4 bases from V and 1 base from J, leaving 11 bases between. The CDR3 is 15 residues long. CDR1 MGHRA and CDR2 YSYEKL come from the germline V gene. The CDR3 loop reads CASSPRGTSNQPQHF. The CDR3 DNA sequence: TGCGCCAGCAGCCCAAGGGGGACGAGCAATCAGCCCCAGCATTTT.

The rearrangement joins TRBV4-3 to TRBJ1-3; unclear D gene. Germline V gene lookup returns CDR1 LGHNA and CDR2 YSLEER. The CDR3 extends over 16 amino acids. V lost 0 bases and J lost 3, with 12 bases in between. DNA of the CDR3: TGCGCCAGCAGCCAAGACCCGGGAGGGAGTGGAAACACCATATATTTT. It is translated as CASSQDPGGSGNTIYF.

The V call is TRBV18, the J call TRBJ1-1, with D maybe TRBD1 (5 bases). The V end lost 4 bases, the J end lost 0 bases, and 18 bases lay between the germline ends. The CDR3 sequence is 17 residues long. In germline, CDR1 is KGHSH, CDR2 LQKENI. The CDR3 spells CASSLGWGRLMNTEAFF. DNA for the CDR3: TGTGCCAGCTCACTCGGATGGGGCAGACTCATGAACACTGAAGCTTTCTTT.

The chain recombines TRBV18 with TRBJ1-6, with D tentatively TRBD1 (5 bases). The germline V gene encodes CDR1 KGHSH and CDR2 LQKENI. Trimming removed 3 bases at V and 7 bases at J, with 13 bases between. The length of the CDR3 is 15 residues. The CDR3 region is CASSPPQGENSPLHF. DNA of the CDR3: TGTGCCAGCTCACCTCCTCAGGGTGAAAATTCACCCCTCCACTTT.

The chain links TRBV7-2 to TRBJ1-6, with unresolved D. CDR3 length: 15 residues. The V gene's germline CDR1 is SGHTA and CDR2 FQGNSA. Trimming removed 4 bases from V and 7 bases from J, with 14 bases in between. The CDR3: CASSSPEGGNSPLHF. DNA for the CDR3: TGTGCCAGCAGCTCGCCCGAGGGTGGCAATTCACCCCTCCACTTT.

The rearrangement links TRBV7-9 to TRBJ1-3; D not certain. The germline gives CDR1 SEHNR, CDR2 FQNEAQ (reference sequence). The CDR3 is 16 residues long. Trimming cost V 4 bases and J 7 bases, with 20 bases left between them. The CDR3 loop is CASSYAGLLAGNTIYF. CDR3 in DNA: TGTGCCAGCAGCTATGCCGGACTTTTAGCAGGCAACACCATATATTTT.

This clone has a handful of counts. The chain combines TRBV19 with TRBJ2-1; perhaps D is TRBD1 or TRBD2 (5 bases each). The CDR3 totals 18 residues. V was trimmed by 9 bases and J by 2 bases, leaving 26 bases between them. Germline V lookup: CDR1 LNHDA, CDR2 SQIVND (reference sequence). The CDR3 sequence: CASFSPGPLRWAYNEQFF. The CDR3 DNA reads TGTGCCAGCTTCTCCCCGGGGCCCTTACGATGGGCCTACAATGAGCAGTTCTTC.

This clone was recorded a few times. The CDR3 bases are TGTGCCAGCAGCTTGTGGGACAGGGAGGGCAACTATGGCTACACCTTC. Amino acids: CASSLWDREGNYGYTF. This chain uses TRBV5-6 with TRBJ1-2; TRBD1 matches 9 bases. The ends lost 1 base at V and 2 bases at J; junction bases unmatched: 6. The CDR3 has 16 residues. CDR1 is SGHDT and CDR2 is YYEEEE in the germline V gene.